The next 25 T cell receptor beta chains were all read from a single sample in a study of shared clonotypes between healthy human individuals. Repertoires were generated with immunoSEQ multiplex PCR, while TCRdb's copy carries only in-frame clones and drops some. This repertoire shows 850,000 to 1,200,000 clones, more than 65% found once; its top ten account for roughly 1.5%. Sequencing was carried out using memory CD4+ T cells sorted from blood. Sample subset: CD45RA-negative fraction. These receptors all come from a man aged 18 to 29 in good health.

This chain joins TRBV4-1 and TRBJ2-7; 7 bases map to TRBD1. The CDR3 length is 15 residues. V dropped 3 bases and J dropped 0; count of bases not matched to a gene: 5. The V gene's germline CDR1 is MGHRA and CDR2 YSYEKL. Here the CDR3 reads CASSQRQGLSYEQYF. Here the CDR3 DNA reads TGCGCCAGCAGCCAGAGACAGGGCCTCTCCTACGAGCAGTACTTC.

The CDR3 DNA reads TGTGCCAGCACGGCGGGGACTTTTTCCGAGCAGTACTTC. It yields the protein CASTAGTFSEQYF. This sequence joins TRBV2 and TRBJ2-7; possibly TRBD2 for D (6 bases). The germline V and J ends were trimmed by 7 bases and 6 bases, with 16 bases remaining between them. This CDR3 contains 13 residues. Germline CDR1 reads SNHLY; CDR2 reads FYNNEI. Drawing the rest from reference TRBV2 and TRBJ2-7, the complete variable domain is EPEVTQTPSHQVTQMGQEVILRCVPISNHLYFYWYRQILGQKVEFLVSFYNNEISEKSEIFDDQFSVERPDGSNFTLKIRSTKLEDSAMYFCASTAGTFSEQYFGPGTRLTVT.

This chain uses TRBV5-1 with TRBJ2-3; 11 bases line up with TRBD2. Germline values: CDR1 SGHRS, CDR2 YFSETQ. J gave up 4 bases and V 6 bases, and 7 bases lay outside the gene matches. This CDR3 region has 15 residues. CDR3 DNA: TGCGCCAGCAACCTTATTAGCGGGGGGGCAGATACGCAGTATTTT. Residues: CASNLISGGADTQYF. The complete variable domain, with remaining parts taken from reference TRBV5-1 and TRBJ2-3, reads KAGVTQTPRYLIKTRGQQVTLSCSPISGHRSVSWYQQTPGQGLQFLFEYFSETQRNKGNFPGRFSGRQFSNSRSEMNVSTLELGDSALYLCASNLISGGADTQYFGPGTRLTVL.

The chain is built from TRBV5-1 and TRBJ2-1, with TRBD1 identical over 8 bases. The length of the CDR3 is 15 residues. V lost 8 bases to trimming and J lost 5 bases; unmatched junction nucleotides: 12. Germline V CDR1 and CDR2: SGHRS, YFSETQ. The CDR3 region has the DNA TGCGCCAGTAGACCGCCGGGACAGGCCAACAATGAGCAGTTCTTC. This translates into CASRPPGQANNEQFF. Using reference TRBV5-1 and TRBJ2-1 for the parts outside the CDR3, the full variable domain is KAGVTQTPRYLIKTRGQQVTLSCSPISGHRSVSWYQQTPGQGLQFLFEYFSETQRNKGNFPGRFSGRQFSNSRSEMNVSTLELGDSALYLCASRPPGQANNEQFFGPGTRLTVL.

Note on this clone: The sample carries other DNA sequences with the same CDR3. The rearrangement joins TRBV11-3 to TRBJ2-2; D remains unclear. CDR3 length: 12 amino acids. Germline V gene data show CDR1 as SGHNT and CDR2 as YENEEA. V shed 5 bases and J shed 2 bases, with 3 bases lying between them. For the CDR3, the DNA is TGTGCCAGCAGCCAAAACACCGGGGAGCTGTTTTTT. Translating gives CASSQNTGELFF.

The chain is built from TRBV6-5 and TRBJ2-7, with D perhaps matching TRBD2 (5 bases). Trimming stripped 5 bases from V and 9 bases from J, with 20 bases between. This CDR3 is built from 14 residues. Germline CDR1 and CDR2: MNHEY and SVGAGI. CDR3 sequence (DNA): TGTGCCAGCAGTCCCCCCGGACCCCGAGCGGCGCAGTACTTC. This encodes CASSPPGPRAAQYF.

The V call is TRBV5-3, the J call TRBJ2-3; D gene ambiguous. TRBV5-3 qualifies as an ORF whose function is uncertain. The CDR3 sequence is 15 residues long. The V end was cut by 5 bases, the J end by 1 base, with 14 bases between. The CDR3 sequence is CARSPDSAGTDTQYF. As DNA, the CDR3 is TGTGCCAGAAGTCCAGACTCAGCCGGCACAGATACGCAGTATTTT.

This clone showed up just a few times. V usage is TRBV27 and J usage is TRBJ1-5, with a weak D call TRBD1 (5 bases). This CDR3 has 13 residues. The V gene's germline CDR1 is MNHEY and CDR2 SMNVEV (reference sequence). Trimming removed 6 bases from V and 6 bases from J, with 12 bases in between. The CDR3, as DNA: TGTGCCAGCAGCCCCGACAGAGGTCAGCCCCAGCATTTT. Residues: CASSPDRGQPQHF.

The rearrangement joins TRBV9 to TRBJ2-7, with TRBD2 matching over 8 bases. The junction had 11 bases not matched to a gene; V was cut back by 4 bases and J by 2 bases. The CDR3 totals 16 residues. Germline CDR1 reads SGDLS; CDR2 reads YYNGEE. The CDR3 loop reads CASSPRLSGATYEQYF. In nucleotides, the CDR3 is TGTGCCAGCAGCCCACGGCTTAGCGGGGCGACCTACGAGCAGTACTTC.

The V and J genes are TRBV11-2 and TRBJ2-3; D possibly corresponds to TRBD2 (5 bases). Germline loops: CDR1 SGHAT, CDR2 FQNNGV. The V end was cut by 1 base, the J end by 2 bases, with 13 bases between. The CDR3 is 16 residues long. CDR3 in DNA: TGTGCCAGCAGCTTAGGGCTCCAGCGGATCACAGATACGCAGTATTTT. The encoded protein is CASSLGLQRITDTQYF.

This clone was observed many times. The rearrangement uses TRBV19 and TRBJ1-1, with D perhaps TRBD1 (5 bases). The CDR3 has 13 residues. V shed 6 bases and J shed 5 bases, with 13 bases lying between them. CDR1 is LNHDA and CDR2 is SQIVND in the germline V gene (reference sequence). The CDR3 reads CASSAGSWTEAFF. The CDR3, as DNA: TGTGCCAGTAGCGCAGGGAGTTGGACTGAAGCTTTCTTT.

The J gene is TRBJ2-7, the V gene TRBV7-2; 11 bases match TRBD2. The germline CDR1 and CDR2 sequences are SGHTA and FQGNSA. V was clipped by 4 bases and J by 6 bases; unmatched bases: 8. The CDR3 contains 15 residues. CDR3 coding DNA: TGTGCCAGCAGCTCTCGGACTAGCGGGCAGTCCGAGCAGTACTTC. Amino acids: CASSSRTSGQSEQYF.

There are a few counts of this clone. Other DNA sequences in the sample encode the same CDR3. The rearrangement uses TRBV27 and TRBJ2-3; D call uncertain. Trimming cost V 6 bases and J 0 bases, with 4 bases left between them. This CDR3 has 12 residues. In germline, CDR1 is MNHEY, CDR2 SMNVEV (reference sequence). CDR3 DNA: TGTGCCAGCAGCGCTAGCACAGATACGCAGTATTTT. Translating it yields CASSASTDTQYF.

The chain links TRBV30 to TRBJ2-7; 7 nucleotides align to TRBD1. The length of the CDR3 is 15 residues. Germline CDR1 reads GTSNPN; CDR2 reads SVGIG (reference sequence). Germline trimming cut 1 base from V and 4 bases from J; bases unmatched to any gene: 10. The CDR3 region is CAWSGKQGLSYEQYF. DNA of the CDR3: TGTGCCTGGAGTGGAAAACAGGGGCTCTCTTACGAGCAGTACTTC. Complete variable domain (other parts from reference TRBV30 and TRBJ2-7): SQTIHQWPATLVQPVGSPLSLECTVEGTSNPNLYWYRQAAGRGLQLLFYSVGIGQISSEVPQNLSASRPQDRQFILSSKKLLLSDSGFYLCAWSGKQGLSYEQYFGPGTRLTVT.

This chain links TRBV30 with TRBJ2-2; weak D call: TRBD1 (6 bases). Germline V lookup: CDR1 GTSNPN, CDR2 SVGIG (reference sequence). This CDR3 has 13 amino acids. CDR3 region: CAWGQGYTGELFF. CDR3 in DNA: TGTGCTTGGGGGCAGGGCTACACCGGGGAGCTGTTTTTT.

The count of this clone is one. This chain uses TRBV6-5 with TRBJ2-7; a possible D gene is TRBD1 (6 bases). This CDR3 comprises 12 residues. Germline V gene data show CDR1 as MNHEY and CDR2 as SVGAGI. Trimming left V 7 bases short and J 2 bases short, with 9 bases between. The CDR3 protein is CASKGQTYEQYF. CDR3 nucleotide sequence: TGTGCCAGCAAAGGACAGACCTACGAGCAGTACTTC.

In regard to this clone: This specimen includes other DNA sequences encoding the same CDR3. The chain couples TRBV5-4 to TRBJ2-5; D may match TRBD1 or TRBD2 (6 bases each). The germline gives CDR1 SGHNT, CDR2 YYREEE (reference sequence). Trimming cost V 0 bases and J 5 bases, with 11 bases left between them. The CDR3 totals 14 residues. DNA of the CDR3: TGTGCCAGCAGCTTGGGGGGGGCCGTGGAGACCCAGTACTTC. Protein sequence: CASSLGGAVETQYF.

The rearrangement joins TRBV5-4 to TRBJ2-3; 8 bases line up with TRBD2. V trimming: 4 bases; J trimming: 5 bases; junction bases outside the gene matches: 12. The CDR3 totals 16 residues. Germline CDR1 is SGHNT and CDR2 is YYREEE (reference sequence). CDR3: CASSPELAGGIDTQYF. The CDR3 coding sequence is TGTGCCAGCAGCCCAGAGTTGGCGGGAGGCATAGATACGCAGTATTTT.

V and J are TRBV2 and TRBJ2-1, with TRBD2 matching over 11 bases. This CDR3 is 19 amino acids long. After removal of 7 bases from V and 0 bases from J, the junction contained 14 bases not matched to a gene. Germline CDR1 is SNHLY and CDR2 is FYNNEI. The CDR3 DNA sequence: TGTGCCAGCAACCCCCCTAGCGGGGGGCCTCTTAGCTCCTACAATGAGCAGTTCTTC. Translated, it gives CASNPPSGGPLSSYNEQFF.

In its sample, this clone was seen a few times. This same CDR3 is encoded by further DNA sequences in the sample. This chain uses TRBV5-1 with TRBJ2-1, with a possible D match to TRBD2 (6 bases). Germline CDR1 and CDR2: SGHRS and YFSETQ. The CDR3 is 15 amino acids. With 0 bases removed from V and 4 bases from J, the gap between germline ends came to 11 bases. The CDR3 DNA reads TGCGCCAGCAGCTTGGGCGGGGAGACTTACAATGAGCAGTTCTTC. As protein: CASSLGGETYNEQFF.

This clone was seen a few times. The chain joins TRBV11-2 to TRBJ2-1; 11 bases fit TRBD1. Trimming at V came to 5 bases and at J to 7 bases, leaving 4 bases not matched to a gene. There are 14 residues in the CDR3. CDR1 is SGHAT, CDR2 FQNNGV, per germline. This CDR3 is CASSDRDRGNEQFF. For the CDR3, the DNA is TGTGCCAGCAGCGACCGGGACAGGGGGAATGAGCAGTTCTTC.

This clone was detected ten times or more. The V call is TRBV2, the J call TRBJ1-1; D possibly corresponds to TRBD1 (6 bases). Germline loops: CDR1 SNHLY, CDR2 FYNNEI. The CDR3 spans 14 residues. The V gene lost 4 bases and the J gene lost 0 bases, with 9 bases spanning the gap. The CDR3 spells CASSAGGMNTEAFF. CDR3 DNA: TGTGCCAGCAGTGCCGGGGGCATGAACACTGAAGCTTTCTTT.

The chain joins TRBV18 to TRBJ2-2; D is unclear. The CDR3 covers 15 residues. Germline V CDR1 and CDR2: KGHSH, LQKENI. V lost 0 bases and J lost 0, with 5 bases in between. The CDR3 sequence is CASSPPATNTGELFF. The CDR3 DNA is TGTGCCAGCTCACCACCTGCTACGAACACCGGGGAGCTGTTTTTT.

This clone was seen a handful of times. This sample includes further DNA sequences coding for the same CDR3. The chain couples TRBV15 to TRBJ1-6; tentatively, D is TRBD1 (5 bases). Germline loops: CDR1 LNHNV, CDR2 YYDKDF (reference sequence). The CDR3 runs 13 residues. Trimming cost V 3 bases and J 7 bases, with 7 bases left between them. The CDR3 nucleotides read TGTGCCACCAGCAGGGGACGGAATTCACCCCTCCACTTT. Translating it yields CATSRGRNSPLHF.

This rearrangement joins TRBV18 to TRBJ1-3; D gene ambiguous. Trimming stripped 1 base from V and 2 bases from J, with 6 bases between. The CDR3 contains 14 residues. CDR1 and CDR2 from the germline V gene are KGHSH and LQKENI. The CDR3 region has the DNA TGTGCCAGCTCACCACAAGACACTGGAAACACCATATATTTT. Translated: CASSPQDTGNTIYF.